The 27 T cell receptor beta chains listed next were all sequenced from one sample in a study of resident and recirculating memory T cells in vitiligo. Some clones are missing from TCRdb's copy, which holds only in-frame ones; the method was immunoSEQ multiplex PCR. The table includes 70,000 to 95,000 clones, about 90% detected once. Material: blood. These receptor sequences come from a male donor with vitiligo.

The chain uses TRBV9 and TRBJ1-4; perhaps TRBD1 as D (5 bases). The CDR3 has 12 amino acids. Germline CDR1 is SGDLS and CDR2 is YYNGEE. The V end lost 2 bases, the J end lost 13 bases, and 12 bases lay between the germline ends. The CDR3 DNA sequence: TGTGCCAGCAGCGTGGACAAGGGTAGACTGTTTTTT. Translating gives CASSVDKGRLFF.

This sequence joins TRBV6-1 and TRBJ1-5; a weak D match, TRBD1 (5 bases). V lost 7 bases to trimming and J lost 3 bases, with 16 bases between them. Germline V gene lookup returns CDR1 MNHNS and CDR2 SASEGT. CDR3 length: 15 amino acids. The CDR3, as DNA: TGTGCCAGCATGGGAACGGGGGTCCTCAATCAGCCCCAGCATTTT. Translated, it gives CASMGTGVLNQPQHF.

V gene TRBV15 combines with J gene TRBJ1-5, with D maybe TRBD1 (5 bases). From germline, CDR1 is LNHNV and CDR2 YYDKDF (reference sequence). V was cut by 1 base and J by 1 base, with 8 bases left in between. This CDR3 region has 15 residues. In nucleotides, the CDR3 is TGTGCCACCAGCAGAGGGACACCGAGCAATCAGCCCCAGCATTTT. Translation gives CATSRGTPSNQPQHF.

This clone was observed a handful of times. The chain uses TRBV6-5 and TRBJ1-3; TRBD1 matches 7 bases. The CDR3 length is 14 residues. Trimming took 6 bases from V and 3 from J; bases not matched to a gene: 5. Germline loops: CDR1 MNHEY, CDR2 SVGAGI. The CDR3 DNA reads TGTGCCAGCAGATCGACAGGGCGTGGAAACACCATATATTTT. Protein product: CASRSTGRGNTIYF.

The V call is TRBV11-2, the J call TRBJ2-7, with 7 bases identical to TRBD1. There are 15 residues in the CDR3. Trimming cost V 5 bases and J 3 bases; bases outside gene matches: 10. Germline V lookup: CDR1 SGHAT, CDR2 FQNNGV. CDR3: CASSPDRMNVYEQYF. The CDR3 DNA sequence: TGTGCCAGCAGCCCGGACAGGATGAATGTCTACGAGCAGTACTTC.

The table lists this clone with a count of one. This chain connects TRBV28 to TRBJ1-1; the match to TRBD1 covers 7 bases. Germline loops: CDR1 MDHEN, CDR2 SYDVKM. The CDR3 is 13 residues long. V shed 6 bases and J 5 bases; nucleotides not matched to a gene: 6. The CDR3 DNA reads as TGTGCCAGCAGCCTAGGGACAGAAACTGAAGCTTTCTTT. It encodes CASSLGTETEAFF.

This sequence joins TRBV27 and TRBJ2-4, with TRBD2 matching 15 bases. Looked up from germline, CDR1 is MNHEY and CDR2 is SMNVEV (reference sequence). This CDR3 spans 15 amino acids. The J segment lost 6 bases and the V segment lost 4 bases, leaving 1 base of the junction unmatched. CDR3 in DNA: TGTGCCAGCAGTTCGGGACTAGCGGGAGGAAACATTCAGTACTTC. Protein: CASSSGLAGGNIQYF.

The V call is TRBV27, the J call TRBJ2-7; 8 bases line up with TRBD2. CDR3 length: 13 residues. V shed 8 bases, J shed 9 bases, and the junction held 12 bases outside the gene matches. Looked up from germline, CDR1 is MNHEY and CDR2 is SMNVEV (reference sequence). The CDR3 protein is CASGPLAAIGQYF. The CDR3, as DNA: TGTGCCAGCGGACCACTAGCGGCCATAGGGCAGTACTTC.

CDR3 nucleotides: TGTGCCAGCAGCTTCGGGGAGATTAATAGCAATCAGCCCCAGCATTTT. Amino acids: CASSFGEINSNQPQHF. The chain employs TRBV5-6 and TRBJ1-5; D remains unclear. The CDR3 has 16 amino acids. Germline CDR1 is SGHDT and CDR2 is YYEEEE. V lost 2 bases, J lost 0 bases, and 12 bases lay in between.

The chain has TRBV10-3 and TRBJ2-3, with D uncertain. CDR3 size: 12 residues. The V gene lost 0 bases and the J gene lost 6 bases, with 4 bases spanning the gap. Per germline, CDR1 ENHRY and CDR2 SYGVKD. In DNA, the CDR3 is TGTGCCATCAGTGAGTCGGCTGATACGCAGTATTTT. This codes for CAISESADTQYF.

The chain employs TRBV10-1 and TRBJ2-7; TRBD1 is a possible D gene (6 bases). The CDR3 extends over 13 amino acids. V lost 2 bases, J lost 9 bases, and 14 bases lay in between. Germline V lookup: CDR1 WNHNN, CDR2 SYGVQD (reference sequence). The CDR3 loop is CASSEVLGAGQYF. As DNA, the CDR3 is TGCGCCAGCAGTGAGGTTCTGGGGGCCGGGCAGTACTTC.

The chain has TRBV6-6 and TRBJ1-2, with D possibly matching TRBD1 (6 bases). The V and J ends lost 6 bases and 8 bases respectively, with 22 bases between them. Germline CDR1 and CDR2: MNHNY and SVGAGI (reference sequence). CDR3 length: 15 residues. The CDR3 bases are TGTGCCAGCAGCGTGGGGGGGGGCCAAAGCGCGGGCTACACCTTC. Translated, it gives CASSVGGGQSAGYTF.

The CDR3 loop reads CASSVGTGDQPQHF. CDR3 nucleotide sequence: TGTGCCAGCAGCGTAGGGACAGGAGATCAGCCCCAGCATTTT. This sequence joins TRBV9 and TRBJ1-5; 7 bases line up with TRBD1. The germline gives CDR1 SGDLS, CDR2 YYNGEE. This CDR3 has 14 residues. The trim removed 0 bases at V and 5 bases at J, leaving 2 bases unmatched. The full variable domain, completed using reference TRBV9 and TRBJ1-5, is DSGVTQTPKHLITATGQRVTLRCSPRSGDLSVYWYQQSLDQGLQFLIQYYNGEERAKGNILERFSAQQFPDLHSELNLSSLELGDSALYFCASSVGTGDQPQHFGDGTRLSIL.

The chain couples TRBV19 to TRBJ2-1; 10 nucleotides align to TRBD2. The CDR3 loop spans 17 amino acids. Per the germline V gene, CDR1 is LNHDA and CDR2 is SQIVND (reference sequence). With 2 bases clipped from V and 2 bases from J, the junction kept 6 bases outside the gene matches. The CDR3 sequence: CASSINKLAGTYNEQFF. The CDR3 nucleotides are TGTGCCAGTAGTATAAACAAACTAGCGGGGACCTACAATGAGCAGTTCTTC.

The genes are TRBV19 and TRBJ2-5; D might be TRBD1 (6 bases). The V and J ends lost 3 bases and 1 base respectively, with 12 bases between them. There are 15 residues in the CDR3. Per germline, CDR1 LNHDA and CDR2 SQIVND (reference sequence). As DNA, the CDR3 is TGTGCCAGTAGTATGGCAGGGGCCATCCAAGAGACCCAGTACTTC. Its protein is CASSMAGAIQETQYF.

The table lists this clone with a count of one. The chain uses TRBV2 and TRBJ2-3, with 9 nucleotides matching TRBD1. This CDR3 has 15 residues. Germline loops: CDR1 SNHLY, CDR2 FYNNEI. The V and J ends lost 6 bases and 1 base, in that order; junction bases with no gene match: 5. CDR3 protein: CASRDRQGGTDTQYF. In DNA, the CDR3 is TGTGCCAGCAGAGACAGACAGGGGGGCACAGATACGCAGTATTTT.

The chain couples TRBV27 to TRBJ2-7; D not certain. Germline lookup yields CDR1 MNHEY and CDR2 SMNVEV (reference sequence). V was trimmed by 11 bases and J by 2 bases, leaving 13 bases between them. CDR3 length: 12 residues. As DNA, the CDR3 is TGTGCCTCCGCGCCGAGAACCTACGAGCAGTACTTC. Its translation: CASAPRTYEQYF.

V is TRBV27 and J is TRBJ1-2; D possibly corresponds to TRBD1 (6 bases). Germline V lookup: CDR1 MNHEY, CDR2 SMNVEV (reference sequence). This CDR3 contains 17 residues. The germline V and J ends were trimmed by 2 bases and 4 bases, with 20 bases remaining between them. In DNA, the CDR3 is TGTGCCAGCAGTTTAGGAGAAGGGGGTCAGGGCTTCTATGGCTACACCTTC. It translates to CASSLGEGGQGFYGYTF.

V and J are TRBV27 and TRBJ2-1; 7 nucleotides align to TRBD2. Germline lookup yields CDR1 MNHEY and CDR2 SMNVEV (reference sequence). This CDR3 contains 14 residues. V shed 5 bases, J shed 6 bases, and the junction held 7 bases outside the gene matches. The CDR3 reads CASSPDQRGNEQFF. CDR3 sequence (DNA): TGTGCCAGCAGTCCGGACCAGCGGGGCAATGAGCAGTTCTTC.

The chain joins TRBV2 to TRBJ2-6, with 10 bases matching TRBD2. V was pared by 4 bases and J by 0 bases, with 12 bases of the junction left unmatched. Per the germline V gene, CDR1 is SNHLY and CDR2 is FYNNEI. The length of the CDR3 is 20 residues. Here the CDR3 reads CASSGPAGGPSDSGANVLTF. The CDR3 DNA reads TGTGCCAGCAGTGGACCAGCGGGAGGGCCCTCCGACTCTGGGGCCAACGTCCTGACTTTC.

This clone was observed a few times. The CDR3 bases are TGTGCTAGTGGTTTGGTACTTGGGGGAGGGGGGGACTATGGCTACACCTTC. Amino acids: CASGLVLGGGGDYGYTF. This chain connects TRBV12-5 to TRBJ1-2; TRBD1 is a possible D gene (6 bases). Germline loops: CDR1 LGHNT, CDR2 FRNRAP. Trimming shortened V by 0 bases and J by 3 bases, and 17 bases separated the two germline ends. The CDR3 totals 17 residues.

This clone came up a few times. The V and J genes are TRBV5-4 and TRBJ2-1; D remains ambiguous. Deletions cut 0 bases from V and 3 bases from J, with 4 bases between. The CDR3 runs 13 residues. Germline-derived CDR1 and CDR2 are SGHNT and YYREEE (reference sequence). The CDR3 region is CASSLDSYNEQFF. The CDR3, as DNA: TGTGCCAGCAGCTTGGACAGCTACAATGAGCAGTTCTTC.

The genes are TRBV7-3 and TRBJ2-3, with 7 bases identical to TRBD2. V was clipped by 5 bases and J by 3 bases; unmatched bases: 11. The CDR3 sequence is 16 residues long. Per the germline V gene, CDR1 is SGHTA and CDR2 is FQGTGA. Written as DNA, the CDR3 is TGTGCCAGCAGCCCCTCGGGAGGCAGGGCGACAGATACGCAGTATTTT. Protein product: CASSPSGGRATDTQYF.

The chain links TRBV27 to TRBJ2-3; 9 nucleotides align to TRBD2. CDR1 and CDR2 (germline): MNHEY, SMNVEV (reference sequence). V lost 8 bases, J lost 6 bases, and 9 bases stayed unmatched. This CDR3 is 14 amino acids long. The CDR3 is CASSVGGRADTQYF. DNA for the CDR3: TGTGCCAGCTCGGTCGGCGGGAGGGCGGATACGCAGTATTTT.

V gene TRBV9 combines with J gene TRBJ2-1; 8 bases match TRBD2. The V and J ends lost 2 bases and 3 bases, in that order; junction bases with no gene match: 4. The germline gives CDR1 SGDLS, CDR2 YYNGEE. The CDR3 totals 15 residues. The CDR3 here is CASSVPLAGYNEQFF. The DNA of the CDR3 is TGTGCCAGCAGCGTCCCCCTAGCGGGCTACAATGAGCAGTTCTTC.

The gene calls are TRBV28 and TRBJ2-5; 10 nucleotides align to TRBD2. CDR3 length: 15 amino acids. The ends lost 2 bases at V and 2 bases at J; junction bases unmatched: 2. The germline V gene encodes CDR1 MDHEN and CDR2 SYDVKM. The CDR3 DNA reads as TGTGCCAGCAGTTTAGGGACTAGCGTACAAGAGACCCAGTACTTC. Its translation: CASSLGTSVQETQYF.

The sample holds one count of this clone. This sequence joins TRBV2 and TRBJ2-3; D unclear. This CDR3 comprises 14 residues. The germline V gene has CDR1 SNHLY and CDR2 FYNNEI. The V gene lost 3 bases and the J gene lost 5 bases, with 12 bases spanning the gap. The CDR3 region is CASSEVGSRDTQYF. The CDR3 coding sequence is TGTGCCAGCAGTGAGGTCGGTAGTAGAGATACGCAGTATTTT. Combining the CDR3 with reference TRBV2 and TRBJ2-3 gives the whole variable domain EPEVTQTPSHQVTQMGQEVILRCVPISNHLYFYWYRQILGQKVEFLVSFYNNEISEKSEIFDDQFSVERPDGSNFTLKIRSTKLEDSAMYFCASSEVGSRDTQYFGPGTRLTVL.